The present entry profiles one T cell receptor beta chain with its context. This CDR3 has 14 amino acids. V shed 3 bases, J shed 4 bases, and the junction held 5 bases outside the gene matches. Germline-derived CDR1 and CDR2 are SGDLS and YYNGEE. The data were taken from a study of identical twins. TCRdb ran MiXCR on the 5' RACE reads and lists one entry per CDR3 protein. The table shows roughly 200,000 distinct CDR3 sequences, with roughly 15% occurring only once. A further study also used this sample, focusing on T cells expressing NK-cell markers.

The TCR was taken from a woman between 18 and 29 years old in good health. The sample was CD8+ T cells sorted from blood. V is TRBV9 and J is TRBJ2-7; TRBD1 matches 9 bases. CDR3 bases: TGTGCCAGCAGCGCCACCGGGACAGGGTACGAGCAGTACTTC. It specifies CASSATGTGYEQYF. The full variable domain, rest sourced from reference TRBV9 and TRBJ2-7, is DSGVTQTPKHLITATGQRVTLRCSPRSGDLSVYWYQQSLDQGLQFLIQYYNGEERAKGNILERFSAQQFPDLHSELNLSSLELGDSALYFCASSATGTGYEQYFGPGTRLTVT.